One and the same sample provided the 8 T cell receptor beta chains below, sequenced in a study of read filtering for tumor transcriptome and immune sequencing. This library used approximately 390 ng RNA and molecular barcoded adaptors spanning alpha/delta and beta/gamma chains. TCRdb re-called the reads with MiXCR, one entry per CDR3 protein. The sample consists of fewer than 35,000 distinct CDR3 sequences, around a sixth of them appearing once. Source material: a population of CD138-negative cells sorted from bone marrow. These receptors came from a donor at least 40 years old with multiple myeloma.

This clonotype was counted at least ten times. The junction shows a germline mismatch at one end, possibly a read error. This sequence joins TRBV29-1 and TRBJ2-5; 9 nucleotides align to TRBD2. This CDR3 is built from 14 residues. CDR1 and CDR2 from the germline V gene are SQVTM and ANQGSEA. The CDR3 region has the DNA TGCAGCGTACGGGGAAGCGGGAGGTCAGAGACCCAGCACTTC. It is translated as CSVRGSGRSETQHF.

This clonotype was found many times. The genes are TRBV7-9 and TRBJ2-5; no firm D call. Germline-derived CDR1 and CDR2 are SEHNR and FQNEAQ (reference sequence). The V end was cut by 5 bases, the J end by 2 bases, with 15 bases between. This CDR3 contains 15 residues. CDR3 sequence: CASSIVIGTQETQYF. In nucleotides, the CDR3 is TGTGCCAGCAGCATTGTGATCGGAACTCAAGAGACCCAGTACTTC.

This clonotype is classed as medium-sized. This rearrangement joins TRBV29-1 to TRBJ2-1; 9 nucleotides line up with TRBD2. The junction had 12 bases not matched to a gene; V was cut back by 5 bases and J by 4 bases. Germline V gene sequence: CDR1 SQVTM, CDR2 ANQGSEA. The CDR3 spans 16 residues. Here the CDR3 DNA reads TGCAGCGTTTTCCCCCCAGGACTAGCGCGTTACAATGAGCAGTTCTTC. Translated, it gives CSVFPPGLARYNEQFF.

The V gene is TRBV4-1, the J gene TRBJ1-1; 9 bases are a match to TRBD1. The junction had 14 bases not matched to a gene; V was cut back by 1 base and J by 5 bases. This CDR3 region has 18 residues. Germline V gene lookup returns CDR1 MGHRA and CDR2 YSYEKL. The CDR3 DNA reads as TGCGCCAGCAGCCAAGCCGTGGGGGGACCGACAGGGGGTACTGAAGCTTTCTTT. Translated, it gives CASSQAVGGPTGGTEAFF.

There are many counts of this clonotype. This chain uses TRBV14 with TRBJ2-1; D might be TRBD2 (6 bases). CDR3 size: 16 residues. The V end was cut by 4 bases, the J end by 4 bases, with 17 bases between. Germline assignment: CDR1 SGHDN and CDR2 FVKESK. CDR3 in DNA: TGTGCCAGCAGCCTAACGATAGCGGCGATTTACAATGAGCAGTTCTTC. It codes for CASSLTIAAIYNEQFF.

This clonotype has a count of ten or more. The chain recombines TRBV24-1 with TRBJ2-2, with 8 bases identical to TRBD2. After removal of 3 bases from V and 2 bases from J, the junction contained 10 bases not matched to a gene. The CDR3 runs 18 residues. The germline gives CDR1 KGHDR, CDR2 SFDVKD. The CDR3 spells CATSDGTSGWINTGELFF. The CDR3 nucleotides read TGTGCCACCAGTGATGGCACTAGCGGATGGATAAACACCGGGGAGCTGTTTTTT.

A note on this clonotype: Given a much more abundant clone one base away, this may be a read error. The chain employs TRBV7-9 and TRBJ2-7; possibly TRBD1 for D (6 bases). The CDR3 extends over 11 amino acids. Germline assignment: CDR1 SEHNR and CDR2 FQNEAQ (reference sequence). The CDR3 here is CAGSLDSEQYF. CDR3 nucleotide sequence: TGTGCCGGCAGCCTGGACAGCGAGCAGTACTTC.

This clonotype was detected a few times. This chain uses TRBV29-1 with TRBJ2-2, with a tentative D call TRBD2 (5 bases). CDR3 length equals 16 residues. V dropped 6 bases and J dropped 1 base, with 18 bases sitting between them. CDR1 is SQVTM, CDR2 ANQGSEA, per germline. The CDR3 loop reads CSVAFGADLNTGELFF. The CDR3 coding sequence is TGCAGCGTGGCCTTCGGAGCGGACCTGAACACCGGGGAGCTGTTTTTT.